One and the same sample provided the 28 T cell receptor beta chains below, sequenced in a study of blood T cell repertoires in COVID-19. Produced via immunoSEQ multiplex PCR; TCRdb's table is partial and in-frame only. The table lists roughly 250,000 clones, roughly 86% of them singletons, with roughly 0.8% in the top ten. Sequenced: peripheral blood. All receptors come from a woman younger than 45 with acute or convalescent COVID-19.

V usage is TRBV6-5 and J usage is TRBJ2-7; D remains unclear. This CDR3 contains 16 residues. V dropped 2 bases and J dropped 2 bases, with 16 bases sitting between them. The germline CDR1 and CDR2 sequences are MNHEY and SVGAGI. CDR3 amino acids: CASSYLSFDSAYEQYF. Written as DNA, the CDR3 is TGTGCCAGCAGTTACCTGTCGTTCGACTCGGCCTACGAGCAGTACTTC.

This clone was observed once. This chain uses TRBV6-1 with TRBJ1-2; 8 bases match TRBD1. With V trimmed by 4 bases and J by 4 bases, 11 bases remained unmatched. CDR3 length equals 16 residues. Germline assignment: CDR1 MNHNS and CDR2 SASEGT. CDR3 bases: TGTGCCAGCAGTGTTCCCTACAGGGGGATCCTCTATGGCTACACCTTC. Protein: CASSVPYRGILYGYTF.

This clone was picked up one time. The chain couples TRBV7-2 to TRBJ2-3; 14 bases fit TRBD2. Germline V lookup: CDR1 SGHTA, CDR2 FQGNSA. The V gene end was trimmed by 4 bases and the J gene end by 5 bases; junction bases not matched to a gene: 14. The CDR3 spans 19 residues. CDR3 loop: CASSSPMMRGLAGVDTQYF. In DNA, the CDR3 is TGTGCCAGCAGCTCCCCGATGATGCGGGGACTAGCGGGAGTAGATACGCAGTATTTT.

This chain joins TRBV23-1 and TRBJ2-3, with 11 bases lining up with TRBD2. TRBV23-1 is assigned to the ORF class and has an uncertain function. V was pared by 2 bases and J by 5 bases, with 3 bases of the junction left unmatched. The CDR3 has 15 residues. CDR3: CASSQLAGGVDTQYF. CDR3 DNA: TGCGCCAGCAGTCAACTAGCGGGAGGCGTAGATACGCAGTATTTT.

The chain has TRBV7-9 and TRBJ2-1, with unresolved D. V shed 11 bases and J shed 0 bases, with 14 bases lying between them. Germline CDR1 is SEHNR and CDR2 is FQNEAQ (reference sequence). The CDR3 length is 14 residues. The CDR3 DNA reads as TGTGCCCTAGTGAGCGTGTCCTCCTACAATGAGCAGTTCTTC. Its protein product is CALVSVSSYNEQFF.

The chain is built from TRBV6-2 or TRBV6-3 and TRBJ2-5, with a tentative D call TRBD2 (6 bases). V shed 6 bases and J shed 2 bases, with 16 bases lying between them. This CDR3 has 15 residues. The germline CDR1 and CDR2 sequences are MNHEY and SVGEGT. The CDR3 bases are TGTGCCAGCAGCCCCCACGGGACTCGACAAGAGACCCAGTACTTC. Encoded protein: CASSPHGTRQETQYF.

The chain recombines TRBV19 with TRBJ2-2; 10 bases match TRBD1. This CDR3 contains 16 residues. Germline V lookup: CDR1 LNHDA, CDR2 SQIVND (reference sequence). Trimming at V came to 4 bases and at J to 2 bases, leaving 4 bases not matched to a gene. The CDR3 nucleotides read TGTGCCAGTAGTACGAGACAGGGGGCCAACACCGGGGAGCTGTTTTTT. Protein sequence: CASSTRQGANTGELFF.

The V and J genes are TRBV4-3 and TRBJ2-7, with 7 bases identical to TRBD2. From germline, CDR1 is LGHNA and CDR2 YSLEER. J lost 0 bases, V lost 0 bases, and 8 bases had no gene match. The CDR3 covers 17 residues. DNA of the CDR3: TGCGCCAGCAGCCAAGATTTTGGGCGGGGGAGCTCCTACGAGCAGTACTTC. It is translated as CASSQDFGRGSSYEQYF.

This clone showed up just once. V is TRBV27 and J is TRBJ2-3; 16 positions match TRBD2. There are 18 residues in the CDR3. Germline lookup yields CDR1 MNHEY and CDR2 SMNVEV (reference sequence). The V and J ends lost 6 bases and 3 bases, in that order; junction bases with no gene match: 9. CDR3 protein: CASRLGTSGRAGTDTQYF. The CDR3 coding sequence is TGTGCCAGCAGACTAGGGACTAGCGGGAGGGCCGGGACAGATACGCAGTATTTT.

This clone was seen just once. J is TRBJ2-3 and V is TRBV5-4; 7 nucleotides match TRBD1. The CDR3 consists of 16 residues. V lost 4 bases and J lost 0; bases outside the gene matches: 8. Germline loops: CDR1 SGHNT, CDR2 YYREEE (reference sequence). CDR3 sequence: CASSLQRQGSTDTQYF. The CDR3 DNA sequence: TGTGCCAGCAGCCTCCAGCGACAGGGCAGCACAGATACGCAGTATTTT. The full variable domain, in which reference TRBV5-4 and TRBJ2-3 provide the parts outside the CDR3, is ETGVTQSPTHLIKTRGQQVTLRCSSQSGHNTVSWYQQALGQGPQFIFQYYREEENGRGNFPPRFSGLQFPNYSSELNVNALELDDSALYLCASSLQRQGSTDTQYFGPGTRLTVL.

The V call is TRBV5-5, the J call TRBJ1-6, with TRBD1 identical over 9 bases. Losses at the gene ends were 0 bases for V and 6 bases for J; bases not matched to a gene: 4. The CDR3 runs 16 residues. CDR1 is SGHKS and CDR2 is YYEKEE in the germline V gene (reference sequence). CDR3 amino acids: CASSLEGTGLNSPLHF. The CDR3 bases are TGTGCCAGCAGCTTGGAGGGGACAGGGCTTAATTCACCCCTCCACTTT.

This rearrangement joins TRBV3-1 (or the pseudogene TRBV3-2) to TRBJ2-3; 8 nucleotides line up with TRBD2. CDR1 and CDR2 from the germline V gene are LGHDT and YNNKEL (reference sequence). CDR3 length: 19 residues. Unmatched junction bases numbered 13, after V lost 0 bases and J lost 2 bases. The CDR3 protein is CASSQDRRGAGVFTDTQYF. In DNA, the CDR3 is TGTGCCAGCAGCCAAGATCGGAGAGGAGCGGGGGTTTTCACAGATACGCAGTATTTT.

This rearrangement joins TRBV3-1 (or the pseudogene TRBV3-2) to TRBJ2-1, with unresolved D. This CDR3 region has 14 residues. Trimming shortened V by 4 bases and J by 5 bases, and 12 bases separated the two germline ends. Germline CDR1 is LGHDT and CDR2 is YNNKEL (reference sequence). CDR3 in amino acids: CASSPLGVNNEQFF. The CDR3 nucleotides are TGTGCCAGCAGCCCCTTGGGCGTAAACAATGAGCAGTTCTTC.

The CDR3 DNA sequence: TGTGCCAGCAGCCCACTGGGGGGGCAGGGCACTGAAGCTTTCTTT. This translates into CASSPLGGQGTEAFF. The chain is built from TRBV6-5 and TRBJ1-1, with D maybe TRBD1 (6 bases). V gave up 6 bases and J gave up 4 bases, with 18 bases separating them. The CDR3 loop spans 15 amino acids. Per germline, CDR1 MNHEY and CDR2 SVGAGI.

V gene TRBV7-2 combines with J gene TRBJ2-3, with TRBD2 matching 14 bases. The germline gives CDR1 SGHTA, CDR2 FQGNSA. The CDR3 loop spans 17 amino acids. Trimming at V came to 5 bases and at J to 5 bases, leaving 9 bases not matched to a gene. The CDR3 protein is CASSQGTSGSSGDTQYF. CDR3 in DNA: TGTGCCAGCAGCCAGGGGACTAGCGGGAGCTCTGGAGATACGCAGTATTTT.

Points on this clone: A junction boundary mismatches the germline segment, possibly from a read error. The sample holds other DNA sequences that translate to the same CDR3. The V gene is TRBV24-1, the J gene TRBJ2-3; TRBD1 is a possible D gene (6 bases). Germline assignment: CDR1 KGHDR and CDR2 SFDVKD. The CDR3 runs 14 residues. The CDR3 DNA reads TGTGCCACCAGTGATTTCGGGGACACAGATACACAGTATTTT. Translation: CATSDFGDTDTQYF.

The chain employs TRBV28 and TRBJ1-4, with D possibly TRBD1 on 5 matching bases. Deletions cut 1 base from V and 5 bases from J, with 14 bases between. The CDR3 consists of 16 residues. Germline V gene lookup returns CDR1 MDHEN and CDR2 SYDVKM. The CDR3, as DNA: TGTGCCAGCAGTTTATTATTCGCGGCAGGGAATGAAAAACTGTTTTTT. Amino acids: CASSLLFAAGNEKLFF.

The V call is TRBV5-4, the J call TRBJ1-2; D might be TRBD1 (5 bases). Germline CDR1 and CDR2: SGHNT and YYREEE (reference sequence). The CDR3 extends over 13 amino acids. V lost 5 bases and J lost 1, with 9 bases in between. This chain's CDR3 is CASRTALNYGYTF. The CDR3 region has the DNA TGTGCCAGCAGGACAGCTCTTAACTATGGCTACACCTTC.

This rearrangement joins TRBV19 to TRBJ2-1, with 7 bases fitting TRBD2. Germline loops: CDR1 LNHDA, CDR2 SQIVND (reference sequence). This CDR3 is built from 16 residues. The trim removed 5 bases at V and 5 bases at J, leaving 12 bases unmatched. This chain's CDR3 is CASSSPAGFSHNEQFF. CDR3 sequence (DNA): TGTGCCAGTAGTTCACCAGCGGGATTTTCCCACAATGAGCAGTTCTTC.

The CDR3 DNA reads TGCGCCAGCAGCTACCAGGGCTATGAGCAGTTCTTC. Residues: CASSYQGYEQFF. This rearrangement joins TRBV5-1 to TRBJ2-1; tentative D call: TRBD1 (5 bases). Germline V gene data show CDR1 as SGHRS and CDR2 as YFSETQ. V lost 3 bases and J 8 bases, leaving 9 bases between the germline ends. This CDR3 has 12 amino acids.

This chain uses TRBV12-5 with TRBJ1-1; D is possibly TRBD1 (5 bases). CDR3 length: 16 amino acids. V gave up 2 bases and J gave up 7 bases, with 20 bases separating them. The germline V gene has CDR1 LGHNT and CDR2 FRNRAP. The CDR3 region has the DNA TGTGCTAGTGGTTTGTCTACGGACACGTTTCGTAATGAAGCTTTCTTT. It is translated as CASGLSTDTFRNEAFF.

The chain has TRBV19 and TRBJ2-7; TRBD2 might be the D (5 bases). V was clipped by 8 bases and J by 2 bases, with 22 bases between them. This CDR3 is built from 16 residues. The V gene's germline CDR1 is LNHDA and CDR2 SQIVND (reference sequence). CDR3 sequence reads: CASQSSAGLAPYEQYF. Written as DNA, the CDR3 is TGTGCCAGTCAATCCTCCGCCGGGCTAGCCCCCTACGAGCAGTACTTC.

The chain has TRBV5-1 and TRBJ2-1, with a tentative D call TRBD1 (6 bases). The ends were cut back, 4 bases at V and 4 bases at J, with 15 bases in the middle. The CDR3 consists of 15 residues. Germline-derived CDR1 and CDR2 are SGHRS and YFSETQ. CDR3 coding DNA: TGCGCCAGCAGCGTAGAGGGGGTTGGGTACAATGAGCAGTTCTTC. It encodes CASSVEGVGYNEQFF.

The chain joins TRBV18 to TRBJ1-3, with 7 bases fitting TRBD1. The CDR3 length is 15 residues. Germline V gene data show CDR1 as KGHSH and CDR2 as LQKENI. Germline trimming cut 5 bases from V and 4 bases from J; bases unmatched to any gene: 8. The CDR3: CASSSDRRFGNTIYF. DNA of the CDR3: TGTGCCAGCTCATCGGACAGGCGTTTCGGAAACACCATATATTTT.

The rearrangement uses TRBV27 and TRBJ2-5, with D unresolved. The CDR3 contains 14 residues. Germline V lookup: CDR1 MNHEY, CDR2 SMNVEV (reference sequence). V lost 6 bases and J 5 bases, leaving 16 bases between the germline ends. The CDR3 DNA sequence: TGTGCCAGCAGGAGTTTCACTTTTCATGAGACCCAGTACTTC. Encoded protein: CASRSFTFHETQYF.

V and J are TRBV19 and TRBJ1-4; 7 bases agree with TRBD1. Losses at the gene ends were 4 bases for V and 10 bases for J; bases not matched to a gene: 9. CDR1 is LNHDA and CDR2 is SQIVND in the germline V gene (reference sequence). The CDR3 has 14 residues. The CDR3 nucleotides read TGTGCCAGTAGTAAGACAGGGTTGTCGGGAAAACTGTTTTTT. Translated: CASSKTGLSGKLFF.

The chain is built from TRBV7-2 and TRBJ2-2; weak D call: TRBD2 (6 bases). V lost 5 bases to trimming and J lost 4 bases, with 14 bases between them. Germline lookup yields CDR1 SGHTA and CDR2 FQGNSA. The CDR3 sequence is 15 residues long. In DNA form, the CDR3 reads TGTGCCAGCAGCCGGGGGTTAGCAGGCACCGGGGAGCTGTTTTTT. Protein sequence: CASSRGLAGTGELFF.

This clone was recorded only once. The V and J genes are TRBV7-2 and TRBJ2-1; 8 nucleotides align to TRBD2. Germline CDR1 and CDR2: SGHTA and FQGNSA. This CDR3 contains 16 residues. The ends lost 1 base at V and 8 bases at J; junction bases unmatched: 10. The CDR3 here is CASSLVLGLEFYEQFF. CDR3 in DNA: TGTGCCAGCAGCTTAGTGTTGGGACTAGAATTTTATGAGCAGTTCTTC.